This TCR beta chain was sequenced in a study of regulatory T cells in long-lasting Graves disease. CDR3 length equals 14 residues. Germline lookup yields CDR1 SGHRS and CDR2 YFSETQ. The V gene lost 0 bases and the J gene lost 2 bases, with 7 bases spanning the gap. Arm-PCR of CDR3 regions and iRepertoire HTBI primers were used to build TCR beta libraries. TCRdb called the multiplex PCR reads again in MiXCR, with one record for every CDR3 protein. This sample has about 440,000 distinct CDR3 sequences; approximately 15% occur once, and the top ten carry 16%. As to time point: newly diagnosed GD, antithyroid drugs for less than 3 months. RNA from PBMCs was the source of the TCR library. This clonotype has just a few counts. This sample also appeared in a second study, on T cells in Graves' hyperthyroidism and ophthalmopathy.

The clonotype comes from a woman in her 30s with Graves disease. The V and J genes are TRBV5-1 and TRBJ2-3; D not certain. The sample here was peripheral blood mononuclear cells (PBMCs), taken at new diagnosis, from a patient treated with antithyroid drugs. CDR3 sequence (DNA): TGCGCCAGCAGCTTGGCCACAGTCACAGATACGCAGTATTTT. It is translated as CASSLATVTDTQYF.